This TCR beta chain was captured by sequencing in a study of patients and donors after allogeneic stem cell transplantation (dated by TCRdb to the early 2020s). This clonotype was counted a few times. The clone's antigen remains unknown. Base qualities are not recorded, but no much larger clone differs from it by a single base. Library generation was performed with RT-PCR. Sequencing used a NextSeq 550. The public reads were reanalyzed by TCRdb: fastp trimming at Q25, MiXCR alignment, in-frame beta chains only. Each CDR3 protein gets just one entry, which takes the most common genes and DNA from the rows behind it. The sample yields about 31,000 distinct CDR3 sequences; approximately 7% were counted once. In total, the top ten clones hold around a third of the sample. The sequence derives from a human donor who was either an allogeneic HSCT recipient or a stem cell or donor lymphocyte infusion donor (not recorded which). It is not recorded whose cells these are; they may come from a transplant donor. Input material: blood, either unsorted or a sorted T cell fraction (not recorded which).

The sequence in DNA is TGTGCCAGCTCACTGACACCAGATCCTACAGATACGCAGTATTTT. This encodes CASSLTPDPTDTQYF. Recombination joined TRBV18 with TRBJ2-3, with no confidently assigned D gene. Between the V and J ends, shortened by 4 bases and 3 bases respectively, the junction contains 14 bases. Per the germline V gene, KGHSH is the CDR1 and LQKENI is the CDR2. There are 15 amino acids in the CDR3, from cysteine to phenylalanine inclusive. The CDR3 DNA has 45 bases and is translated from base 1. Beyond the CDR3, the reference TRBV18 and TRBJ2-3 genes provide the residues; the full variable domain reads: NAGVMQNPRHLVRRRGQEARLRCSPMKGHSHVYWYRQLPEEGLKFMVYLQKENIIDESGMPKERFSAEFPKEGPSILRIQQVVRGDSAAYFCASSLTPDPTDTQYFGPGTRLTVL.